The rows below give T cell receptor beta chains drawn from one sample of a study of blood T cell repertoires in COVID-19. TCRdb's copy holds only in-frame clones and misses some; the assay was immunoSEQ multiplex PCR. Of under 200,000 clones in the sample, 83% were seen once. The specimen sequenced was PBMCs or T cells enriched from blood (not recorded which). The receptors originated from a woman aged 50 to 60 in a cohort exposed to, infected with or recovered from COVID-19 (not recorded which). The CDR3 runs from the conserved cysteine through the conserved F or W. Fields, in order: D gene, clone size, J gene, V gene, CDR3 DNA, CDR3 protein. The D gene is left open where the match is weak. Expanded clones get a size class; other rows say once, few or many, or leave the size out.

d_call: NA
clone_size: NA
j_call: TRBJ1-2
v_call: TRBV27
cdr3_nt: TGTGCCAGCAGTGAGGGGGCTAACTATGGCTACACCTTC
cdr3_aa: CASSEGANYGYTF

d_call: TRBD1
clone_size: few
j_call: TRBJ2-7
v_call: TRBV7-2
cdr3_nt: TGTGCCAGCAGCATAAGACAGGGCAACGAGCAGTACTTC
cdr3_aa: CASSIRQGNEQYF

d_call: NA
clone_size: NA
j_call: TRBJ2-1
v_call: TRBV30
cdr3_nt: TGTGCCTGGAGTGAGGGACTGCCAAGCAATGAGCAGTTCTTC
cdr3_aa: CAWSEGLPSNEQFF

d_call: NA
clone_size: NA
j_call: TRBJ1-3
v_call: TRBV24-1
cdr3_nt: TGTGCCACCAGGGGCAATGGAAACACCATATATTTT
cdr3_aa: CATRGNGNTIYF

d_call: NA
clone_size: NA
j_call: TRBJ2-3
v_call: TRBV30
cdr3_nt: TGTGCTAGCCTCGGGGCGGAGGGGCGCACAGATACGCAGTATTTT
cdr3_aa: CASLGAEGRTDTQYF

d_call: TRBD1
clone_size: NA
j_call: TRBJ1-1
v_call: TRBV5-4
cdr3_nt: TGTGCCAGCAGCCAACCCGGGACAGGGATGAACACTGAAGCTTTCTTT
cdr3_aa: CASSQPGTGMNTEAFF

d_call: TRBD1
clone_size: NA
j_call: TRBJ1-4
v_call: TRBV29-1
cdr3_nt: TGCAGCGTTGAAGTAGGCAGGGGGAGTGAAAAACTGTTTTTT
cdr3_aa: CSVEVGRGSEKLFF

d_call: NA
clone_size: NA
j_call: TRBJ2-7
v_call: TRBV28
cdr3_nt: TGTGCCAGCAGGAATTCAAGGGGCCTATACGAGCAGTACTTC
cdr3_aa: CASRNSRGLYEQYF

d_call: TRBD1
clone_size: NA
j_call: TRBJ2-1
v_call: TRBV3-1/TRBV3-2
cdr3_nt: TGTGCCAGCAGCTTCCCTCGGGGACAGGGGGCGAATGAGCAGTTCTTC
cdr3_aa: CASSFPRGQGANEQFF

d_call: TRBD1
clone_size: NA
j_call: TRBJ2-7
v_call: TRBV5-5
cdr3_nt: TGTGCCAGCAGCCAGGACAGGTCCCCTTCCTACGAGCAGTACTTC
cdr3_aa: CASSQDRSPSYEQYF

d_call: NA
clone_size: NA
j_call: TRBJ2-2
v_call: TRBV10-1
cdr3_nt: TGCGCCAGCCGGGACACAGACACCGGGGAGCTGTTTTTT
cdr3_aa: CASRDTDTGELFF

d_call: TRBD1
clone_size: NA
j_call: TRBJ1-2
v_call: TRBV7-2
cdr3_nt: TGTGCCAGCAGCCCAAGCCCGAGACAGGGGGCAGAGGGCTACACCTTC
cdr3_aa: CASSPSPRQGAEGYTF

d_call: NA
clone_size: NA
j_call: TRBJ1-6
v_call: TRBV5-1
cdr3_nt: TGCGCCAGCAGCTTGGACGTACAGGGTAGTTCTTCACCCCTCCACTTT
cdr3_aa: CASSLDVQGSSSPLHF

d_call: TRBD1
clone_size: NA
j_call: TRBJ1-2
v_call: TRBV3-1/TRBV3-2
cdr3_nt: TGTGCCAGCAGCCAGACACCGGGACAGGGGTCCTATGGCTACACCTTC
cdr3_aa: CASSQTPGQGSYGYTF

d_call: NA
clone_size: NA
j_call: TRBJ2-1
v_call: TRBV6-6
cdr3_nt: TGTGCCAGCAGTTCGTATGTGGAGCAGTTCTTC
cdr3_aa: CASSSYVEQFF

d_call: NA
clone_size: NA
j_call: TRBJ2-1
v_call: TRBV10-3
cdr3_nt: TGTGCCATCAGTGAGTCGGCCCCGAATGAGCAGTTCTTC
cdr3_aa: CAISESAPNEQFF

d_call: NA
clone_size: NA
j_call: TRBJ2-5
v_call: TRBV19
cdr3_nt: TGTGCCAGTAGTATCCGGGTTCGAGAGACCCAGTACTTC
cdr3_aa: CASSIRVRETQYF

d_call: TRBD1
clone_size: NA
j_call: TRBJ2-7
v_call: TRBV5-6
cdr3_nt: TGTGCCAGCATAAAAACCGGGACAGGGGTGGCCCCAGGGCAGTACTTC
cdr3_aa: CASIKTGTGVAPGQYF

d_call: NA
clone_size: NA
j_call: TRBJ2-1
v_call: TRBV9
cdr3_nt: TGTGCCAGCAGCGTTCGGGGAAACGTCGATGAGCAGTTCTTC
cdr3_aa: CASSVRGNVDEQFF

d_call: NA
clone_size: NA
j_call: TRBJ1-4
v_call: TRBV28
cdr3_nt: TGTGCCAGCAGAACCACCAGGGGTAATGAAAAACTGTTTTTT
cdr3_aa: CASRTTRGNEKLFF

d_call: NA
clone_size: NA
j_call: TRBJ1-1
v_call: TRBV28
cdr3_nt: TGTGCCAGCAGTTTGGGGGGTTTGGGTGCTTTCTTT
cdr3_aa: CASSLGGLGAFF

d_call: NA
clone_size: NA
j_call: TRBJ2-4
v_call: TRBV30
cdr3_nt: TGTGCCTGGAGGGAAACCGGGACACCCGTCCACATTCAGTACTTC
cdr3_aa: CAWRETGTPVHIQYF

d_call: NA
clone_size: few
j_call: TRBJ2-7
v_call: TRBV9
cdr3_nt: TGTGCCAGCAGCGTAGGAAGAGGGTGGGCCGAGCAGTACTTC
cdr3_aa: CASSVGRGWAEQYF

d_call: NA
clone_size: NA
j_call: TRBJ2-2
v_call: TRBV7-3
cdr3_nt: TGTGCCAGCAGCCATACAGGGCCCAACACCGGGGAGCTGTTTTTT
cdr3_aa: CASSHTGPNTGELFF

d_call: NA
clone_size: NA
j_call: TRBJ1-4
v_call: TRBV15
cdr3_nt: TGTGCCACCAGCAGAGACCCTTGGGGAGCAACTAATGAAAAACTGTTTTTT
cdr3_aa: CATSRDPWGATNEKLFF

d_call: TRBD1
clone_size: few
j_call: TRBJ1-6
v_call: TRBV19
cdr3_nt: TGTGCCAGTAGCAAAGCCGGGACAGGGGGCAACCCGAGCTCCTATAATTCACCCCTCCACTTT
cdr3_aa: CASSKAGTGGNPSSYNSPLHF